This record concerns one TCR beta chain sequence. Germline values: CDR1 SGHNT, CDR2 YYREEE (reference sequence). Trimming pared 7 bases from V and 7 bases from J, leaving 14 bases between. CDR3 length: 13 residues. This entry comes from a study of cytomegalovirus exposure and HLA in healthy donors. The PCR had 60 Vbeta and 13 Jbeta primers. Clones were read by immunoSEQ multiplex PCR, and TCRdb kept only the in-frame ones, dropping some. The table has about 120,000 clones, roughly 82% seen once. This TCR came from a man in his forties in good health and CMV-seropositive. This rearrangement joins TRBV5-4 to TRBJ1-4; maybe TRBD1 (6 bases). The sequencing input was PBMCs. CDR3 bases: TGTGCCAGCGGCCCGGGACACGGTGAAAAACTGTTTTTT. It codes for CASGPGHGEKLFF.